This is a list of T cell receptor beta chains from one sample in a study of blood T cell repertoires in COVID-19. Repertoires were generated with immunoSEQ multiplex PCR, while TCRdb's copy carries only in-frame clones and drops some. The table lists 100,000 to 150,000 clones, 75% to 90% of them singletons. Input material: peripheral blood. These receptors came from a man aged 60-69 years with COVID-19, enrolled during active disease. Both conserved end residues are part of each CDR3. D genes are given only for firm matches. Some rows mark clone size as missing; the rest say once, few, many or name a class of expanded clone.

TRBJ2-1,TRBV7-3,.,TRBD1,TGTGCCAGCAGCTTCGGGACAGGAAGCAATGAGCAGTTCTTC,CASSFGTGSNEQFF
TRBJ2-7,TRBV5-4,.,.,TGTGCCAGCAGCTCTGGCCTTTCGCCCCGCTTGGGGGGGGCCCTCGAAGAGCAGTACTTC,CASSSGLSPRLGGALEEQYF
TRBJ1-5,TRBV19,.,TRBD1,TGTGCCAGTAGTACCGGACAGGGGGTTGATCAGCCCCAGCATTTT,CASSTGQGVDQPQHF
TRBJ1-2,TRBV11-2,.,TRBD1,TGTGCCAGCAGCCCGGGACAGGGAACCGACTACACCTTC,CASSPGQGTDYTF
TRBJ1-2,TRBV27,few,.,TGTGCCAGCAGTTTAAGGTTCCAGGGGAATGGCTACACCTTC,CASSLRFQGNGYTF
TRBJ2-2,TRBV10-3,.,.,TGTGCCATCAGTGTTGGGAGCCGGGGGTCCACCGGGGAGCTGTTTTTT,CAISVGSRGSTGELFF
TRBJ2-1,TRBV4-3,.,.,TGCGCCAGCAGCCCTCGTGGGGGGGCAACCGGGACTGAGCAGTTCTTC,CASSPRGGATGTEQFF
TRBJ2-7,TRBV11-2,.,TRBD1,TGTGCCAGCAGCCCGATCGGGACAGGGGGCGAGCAGTACTTC,CASSPIGTGGEQYF
TRBJ1-1,TRBV6-2/TRBV6-3,.,.,TGTGCCAGCAGTTACTCGCAGATTAACACTGAAGCTTTCTTT,CASSYSQINTEAFF
TRBJ2-5,TRBV5-5,.,.,TGTGCCAGCAGCTTGGGGGGTGGACAGTCCAGAGAGACCCAGTACTTC,CASSLGGGQSRETQYF
TRBJ1-2,TRBV11-2,.,.,TGTGCCAGCAGCTTAGTAGGGGAAGGCTACACCTTC,CASSLVGEGYTF
TRBJ1-1,TRBV4-1,.,.,TGCGCCAGCAGCCCGCATCTTATCGGGGACACTGAAGCTTTCTTT,CASSPHLIGDTEAFF
TRBJ1-5,TRBV19,.,TRBD1,TGTGCCAGTACCGTCGGACAGGGTAATCAGCCCCAGCATTTT,CASTVGQGNQPQHF
TRBJ2-1,TRBV29-1,.,TRBD2,TGCAGCGTTGGAGCTAGCGGGGGCCTACCCCAATACAATGAGCAGTTCTTC,CSVGASGGLPQYNEQFF
TRBJ1-5,TRBV5-1,once,.,TGCGCCAGCAGCCCCACGGTTAATCAGCCCCAGCATTTT,CASSPTVNQPQHF
TRBJ1-1,TRBV6-2/TRBV6-3,few,.,TGTGCCAGCAGTCAATTCCCGACAGCGAACACTGAAGCTTTCTTT,CASSQFPTANTEAFF
TRBJ1-2,TRBV7-2,.,.,TGTGCCAGCAGCCCCCCAGGGATTCTCTATGGCTACACCTTC,CASSPPGILYGYTF
TRBJ1-1,TRBV27,.,.,TGTGCCAGCAGTTTATCGACAGCATACACTGAAGCTTTCTTT,CASSLSTAYTEAFF